This T cell receptor (beta chain) was captured in a study of blood T cell repertoires in COVID-19. Whole-study context: The United States, Italy and Spain were the sources of the acute and convalescent COVID-19 samples.

This CDR3 has 14 residues. V was cut by 3 bases and J by 4 bases, with 9 bases left in between. The germline CDR1 and CDR2 sequences are MDHEN and SYDVKM. TCRdb's copy holds only in-frame clones and misses some; the assay was immunoSEQ multiplex PCR. The data contain about 24,000 clones, about 83% of them singletons. The chain employs TRBV28 and TRBJ2-2; D gene uncertain. Sequencing was carried out using peripheral blood. The source of this sequence is a human donor with active COVID-19. The donor label of this sample is uncertain. The CDR3 is CASSLDGPTGELFF. The DNA of the CDR3 is TGTGCCAGCAGTTTGGATGGGCCCACCGGGGAGCTGTTTTTT.